The TCR beta chain described here comes from a study of cytomegalovirus exposure and HLA in healthy donors. Study-wide findings and caveats: In a later analysis, HLA-associated beta chains showed higher expansion and lower generation probabilities than comparable chains.

Germline-derived CDR1 and CDR2 are SGHRS and YFSETQ. Trimming took off 4 bases at V and 0 bases at J, with 11 bases between the two ends. The CDR3 is made up of 14 amino acids. Donors had nominal health at sampling but likely had unrecorded immune exposures. In the PCR, 60 Vbeta and 13 Jbeta primers were used. Some clones are missing from TCRdb's copy, which holds only in-frame ones; the method was immunoSEQ multiplex PCR. The table records roughly 110,000 clones, around 77% of them present only once. To note about this clone: Its matching antigen is unknown.

Sequenced sample: PBMCs. V is TRBV5-1 and J is TRBJ2-7, with a tentative D call TRBD1 (6 bases). The sequence derives from a woman younger than 45 in good health and CMV-seropositive. For the CDR3, the DNA is TGCGCCAGCAGCGTGGGGGCCTACTCCTACGAGCAGTACTTC. Translating gives CASSVGAYSYEQYF.